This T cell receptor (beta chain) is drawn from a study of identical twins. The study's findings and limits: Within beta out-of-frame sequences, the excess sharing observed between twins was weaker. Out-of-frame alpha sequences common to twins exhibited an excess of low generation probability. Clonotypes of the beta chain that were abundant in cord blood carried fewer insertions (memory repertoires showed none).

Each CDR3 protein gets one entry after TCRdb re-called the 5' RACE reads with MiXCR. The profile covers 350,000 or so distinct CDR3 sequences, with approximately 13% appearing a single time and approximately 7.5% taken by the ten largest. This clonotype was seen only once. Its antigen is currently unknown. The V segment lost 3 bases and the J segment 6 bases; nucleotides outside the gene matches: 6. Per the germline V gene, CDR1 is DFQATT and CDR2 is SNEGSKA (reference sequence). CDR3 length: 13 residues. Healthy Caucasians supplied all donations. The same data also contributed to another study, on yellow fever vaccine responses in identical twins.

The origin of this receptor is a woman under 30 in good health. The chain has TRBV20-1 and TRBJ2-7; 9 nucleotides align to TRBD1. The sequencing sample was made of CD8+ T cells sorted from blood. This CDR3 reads CSARTGTGSEQYV. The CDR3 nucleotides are TGCAGTGCTAGGACCGGGACAGGGAGCGAGCAGTACGTC.